This T cell receptor (beta chain) derives from a study of neoadjuvant anti-PD-1 for oral cavity cancer. Study outcomes and limitations: PBMC Gini-index clonality exceeded responders' in non-responders post-nivolumab.

CDR3 length equals 17 residues. J lost 3 bases, V lost 6 bases, and 14 bases had no gene match. Germline V gives CDR1 LNHNV, CDR2 YYDKDF (reference sequence). Concerning this clone itself: Its target is not known.

As for time point: after neoadjuvant nivolumab, at surgical resection. Stage II-IVA oral cavity squamous cell carcinoma was new and untreated by systemic or radiation therapy. Method: immunoSEQ multiplex PCR; TCRdb's copy keeps in-frame clones and lacks some. The sample contains 7,500 to 10,000 clones, approximately 64% of which appear only once. This TCR was recovered from a person aged 40 to 85 with oral cavity squamous cell carcinoma. The specimen comprised PBMCs, sampled after nivolumab (anti-PD-1) treatment. The chain combines TRBV15 with TRBJ1-1; 9 bases fit TRBD1. CDR3 protein: CATRGMRTGGFDTEAFF. DNA for the CDR3: TGTGCCACCAGGGGTATGAGAACAGGGGGCTTTGACACTGAAGCTTTCTTT.